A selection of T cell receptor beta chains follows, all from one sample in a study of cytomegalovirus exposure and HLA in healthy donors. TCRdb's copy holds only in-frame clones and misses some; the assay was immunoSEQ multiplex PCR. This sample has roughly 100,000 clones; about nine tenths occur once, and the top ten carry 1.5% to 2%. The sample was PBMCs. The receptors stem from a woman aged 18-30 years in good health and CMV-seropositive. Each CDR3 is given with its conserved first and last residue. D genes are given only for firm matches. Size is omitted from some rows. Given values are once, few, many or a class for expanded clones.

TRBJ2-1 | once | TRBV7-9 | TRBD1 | CASSLRGQYNEQFF | TGTGCCAGCAGCCTCCGGGGACAGTACAATGAGCAGTTCTTC
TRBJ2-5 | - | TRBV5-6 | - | CASSGGETQYF | TGTGCCAGCAGCGGCGGGGAGACCCAGTACTTC
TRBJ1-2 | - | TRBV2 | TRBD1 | CASRTRDRVFSGYTF | TGTGCCAGCAGAACCAGGGACAGGGTATTCTCTGGCTACACCTTC
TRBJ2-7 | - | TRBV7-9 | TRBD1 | CASSRDRAYEQYF | TGTGCCAGCAGCCGGGACAGGGCATACGAGCAGTACTTC
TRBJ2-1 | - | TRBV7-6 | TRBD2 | CASSLEGSSGGVLYEQFF | TGTGCCAGCAGCTTAGAGGGGTCTAGCGGGGGGGTTCTTTATGAGCAGTTCTTC
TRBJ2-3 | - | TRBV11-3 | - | CASSLGIWSSTDTQYF | TGTGCCAGCAGCTTAGGTATTTGGAGTAGCACAGATACGCAGTATTTT
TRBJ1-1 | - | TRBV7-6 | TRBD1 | CASSSTGGQTEAFF | TGTGCCAGCAGCTCTACAGGGGGCCAGACTGAAGCTTTCTTT
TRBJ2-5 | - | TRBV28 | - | CASSLTGHTLQETQYF | TGTGCCAGCAGTTTAACGGGACATACTCTCCAAGAGACCCAGTACTTC
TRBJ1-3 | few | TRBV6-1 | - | CASSLKYSGNTIYF | TGTGCCAGCAGCCTAAAGTACTCTGGAAACACCATATATTTT
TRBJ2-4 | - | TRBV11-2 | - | CASSLDRRYAKNIQYF | TGTGCCAGCAGCTTAGACCGGAGGTACGCCAAAAACATTCAGTACTTC